This paragraph covers one TCR beta chain sequence. The antigen it recognizes is unknown. Base quality data are lacking; no much larger clone is found one base away. Trimming leaves V shorter by 3 bases and J shorter by 8 bases, with the junction holding 5 bases beyond the gene matches. CDR1 MDHEN and CDR2 SYDVKM are derived from the germline V gene. The cysteine opens and the phenylalanine closes a CDR3 of 14 amino acids. Of the read, only the CDR3 DNA is kept; its 42 bases are in frame from base 1. These data belong to a study of blood T cell repertoires in COVID-19 (dated by TCRdb to 2019 to 2021). About the investigation overall: Samples covering the acute and convalescent phases of COVID-19 were provided by collaborators in the United States, Italy and Spain. Nearly every sample came with metadata listing a de-identified subject ID, COVID-19 status, age in years and sex. Samples were obtained from the ongoing ImmuneRACE study (first 160 participants) and from over 1,000 subjects provided by 6 global collaborators. Where available, HLA class I and class II types were taken from metadata supplied by the sample provider and were not determined by assay-based typing. Deeply sampled blood TCRbeta repertoires from subjects exposed to, actively infected with, or recovered from COVID-19 were included in the dataset. The material from the prospective study consisted of cDNA or gDNA derived from T cells, B-cell-depleted T cells, or PBMCs. A freely available public database, intended as a resource for researchers studying the immune response to SARS-CoV-2, is where the repertoires were released.

Each collaborating institution followed its own protocols to collect whole blood in K2EDTA tubes. For TCRbeta analysis, collaborators shipped samples as frozen whole blood, isolated PBMCs, or DNA extracted from either of those sample types. The paper's findings and limits, for the study overall: How much clinical and demographic metadata was included differed by source and by participant, and the metadata was provided uncurated.

The immunoSEQ Assay, a bias-controlled multiplex PCR, was used to amplify TCRbeta CDR3 regions from genomic DNA. On the authors' methods: Nucleated cell counts per sample were estimated from amplification of reference gene primers within the assay. Sequence reads were collapsed and filtered to measure the absolute abundance of every unique TCRbeta CDR3 rearrangement. For each sample, productive Simpson clonality was calculated as the square root of Simpson's diversity index over productive rearrangements. TCRdb holds this immuneACCESS table with in-frame rearrangements only. Some clones are missing; in checked studies, unresolved V genes explain under half, and the rest has no known cause. V, J and clone size reflect that table, while D and trimming were determined from the DNA. Present in this sample are about 190,000 clones, roughly 90% of which were seen just once. Clones ranked in the top ten supply around 6.6% of the sample.

The V gene is TRBV28 and the J gene is TRBJ1-5, with 9 junctional bases fitting TRBD1. This clonotype was sampled from a man aged 40-49 years with acute or convalescent COVID-19. The sequenced sample was peripheral blood. DNA sequence: TGTGCCAGCAGTTTGGGGACAGGGAAAAAGCCCCAGCATTTT. It translates as CASSLGTGKKPQHF.